Listed below are T cell receptor beta chains from one sample, sequenced in a study of blood T cell repertoires in COVID-19. Repertoires were generated with immunoSEQ multiplex PCR, while TCRdb's copy carries only in-frame clones and drops some. Altogether 100,000 to 150,000 clones are present, around 88% being singletons, with the ten largest covering roughly 4.9%. Sequenced input: peripheral blood. These TCRs come from a human donor in a cohort sampled during active COVID-19. Both conserved end residues are part of each CDR3.

cdr3_aa: CASSTDSGTDTQYF
j_call: TRBJ2-3
cdr3_length: 14
v_call: TRBV5-1

cdr3_aa: CASSITGTANSPLHF
j_call: TRBJ1-6
cdr3_length: 15
v_call: TRBV11-2

cdr3_aa: CASGLVRAGVQETQYF
j_call: TRBJ2-5
cdr3_length: 16
v_call: TRBV12-5

cdr3_aa: CASSQDAGVTADTQYF
j_call: TRBJ2-3
cdr3_length: 16
v_call: TRBV4-1

cdr3_aa: CASSQVPTSGRENEQFF
j_call: TRBJ2-1
cdr3_length: 17
v_call: TRBV4-1

cdr3_aa: CASSYTVPTQETQYF
j_call: TRBJ2-5
cdr3_length: 15
v_call: TRBV6-5

cdr3_aa: CSASPGQGRPQGYTF
j_call: TRBJ1-2
cdr3_length: 15
v_call: TRBV20-1

cdr3_aa: CASSPDRGAHRLFF
j_call: TRBJ1-4
cdr3_length: 14
v_call: TRBV18

cdr3_aa: CATSNNRGGNQPQHF
j_call: TRBJ1-5
cdr3_length: 15
v_call: TRBV15

cdr3_aa: CASSLSGMNTEAFF
j_call: TRBJ1-1
cdr3_length: 14
v_call: TRBV7-2

cdr3_aa: CASSLGAGGRNTEAFF
j_call: TRBJ1-1
cdr3_length: 16
v_call: TRBV5-5

cdr3_aa: CASRGGAIYYGYTF
j_call: TRBJ1-2
cdr3_length: 14
v_call: TRBV28

cdr3_aa: CASSSQGYEQYF
j_call: TRBJ2-7
cdr3_length: 12
v_call: TRBV7-6

cdr3_aa: CASERSSYEQYF
j_call: TRBJ2-7
cdr3_length: 12
v_call: TRBV6-5

cdr3_aa: CATNRDRNEKLFF
j_call: TRBJ1-4
cdr3_length: 13
v_call: TRBV28

cdr3_aa: CASSLGGVGNEQFF
j_call: TRBJ2-1
cdr3_length: 14
v_call: TRBV7-6

cdr3_aa: CASSSQGGAHNEQYF
j_call: TRBJ2-7
cdr3_length: 15
v_call: TRBV5-1

cdr3_aa: CASSFRVSYNEQFF
j_call: TRBJ2-1
cdr3_length: 14
v_call: TRBV5-1

cdr3_aa: CASSSRGGGTGELFF
j_call: TRBJ2-2
cdr3_length: 15
v_call: TRBV6-6

cdr3_aa: CASSQDPSVRGYGYTF
j_call: TRBJ1-2
cdr3_length: 16
v_call: TRBV4-1

cdr3_aa: CAARQGRTEAFF
j_call: TRBJ1-1
cdr3_length: 12
v_call: TRBV6-5

cdr3_aa: CASGLLNEQFF
j_call: TRBJ2-1
cdr3_length: 11
v_call: TRBV25-1

cdr3_aa: CAWSPTRRSSYEQYF
j_call: TRBJ2-7
cdr3_length: 15
v_call: TRBV30

cdr3_aa: CARRRSDRGTEAFF
j_call: TRBJ1-1
cdr3_length: 14
v_call: TRBV5-3

cdr3_aa: CASSPDRATGYTF
j_call: TRBJ1-2
cdr3_length: 13
v_call: TRBV18

cdr3_aa: CASSRAGTGVGIQNIQYF
j_call: TRBJ2-4
cdr3_length: 18
v_call: TRBV7-6

cdr3_aa: CSASQLAGGQFF
j_call: TRBJ2-1
cdr3_length: 12
v_call: TRBV20-1

cdr3_aa: CASSHRQGAGNTIYF
j_call: TRBJ1-3
cdr3_length: 15
v_call: TRBV3-1/TRBV3-2

cdr3_aa: CASSLSSGPYEQYF
j_call: TRBJ2-7
cdr3_length: 14
v_call: TRBV27

cdr3_aa: CAWSGGHNSPLHF
j_call: TRBJ1-6
cdr3_length: 13
v_call: TRBV30

cdr3_aa: CASSSPGGVTDTQYF
j_call: TRBJ2-3
cdr3_length: 15
v_call: TRBV27

cdr3_aa: CASSHGGGGNEQFF
j_call: TRBJ2-1
cdr3_length: 14
v_call: TRBV3-1/TRBV3-2

cdr3_aa: CASSPDTRRVNTEAFF
j_call: TRBJ1-1
cdr3_length: 16
v_call: TRBV7-6

cdr3_aa: CASRTRGGETQYF
j_call: TRBJ2-5
cdr3_length: 13
v_call: TRBV7-8

cdr3_aa: CASSFSAGELFF
j_call: TRBJ2-2
cdr3_length: 12
v_call: TRBV7-9

cdr3_aa: CASSLFGEGNTIYF
j_call: TRBJ1-3
cdr3_length: 14
v_call: TRBV11-2

cdr3_aa: CASSYSGVSYEQYF
j_call: TRBJ2-7
cdr3_length: 14
v_call: TRBV7-2

cdr3_aa: CASSLFSGSINEQFF
j_call: TRBJ2-1
cdr3_length: 15
v_call: TRBV5-8

cdr3_aa: CASSSSGYEQYF
j_call: TRBJ2-7
cdr3_length: 12
v_call: TRBV27

cdr3_aa: CATTDRVDTGELFF
j_call: TRBJ2-2
cdr3_length: 14
v_call: TRBV10-3

cdr3_aa: CASSGTSRGSYNEQFF
j_call: TRBJ2-1
cdr3_length: 16
v_call: TRBV11-2

cdr3_aa: CASGGLAGDNEQFF
j_call: TRBJ2-1
cdr3_length: 14
v_call: TRBV5-1

cdr3_aa: CASSSGPGRGNQETQYF
j_call: TRBJ2-5
cdr3_length: 17
v_call: TRBV5-1

cdr3_aa: CASSEWGDTQYF
j_call: TRBJ2-3
cdr3_length: 12
v_call: TRBV10-1

cdr3_aa: CASSIRGGQPQHF
j_call: TRBJ1-5
cdr3_length: 13
v_call: TRBV19

cdr3_aa: CASSDVREYLNEQFF
j_call: TRBJ2-1
cdr3_length: 15
v_call: TRBV25-1

cdr3_aa: CASSLEQGAGQPQHF
j_call: TRBJ1-5
cdr3_length: 15
v_call: TRBV11-2

cdr3_aa: CASSSSGEQYF
j_call: TRBJ2-7
cdr3_length: 11
v_call: TRBV4-1

cdr3_aa: CASSEKQGPSYEQYF
j_call: TRBJ2-7
cdr3_length: 15
v_call: TRBV9

cdr3_aa: CASRGARTGATYEQYF
j_call: TRBJ2-7
cdr3_length: 16
v_call: TRBV19

cdr3_aa: CASTQGLWNEQFF
j_call: TRBJ2-1
cdr3_length: 13
v_call: TRBV7-9

cdr3_aa: CASSLGGGQGFRKTQYF
j_call: TRBJ2-5
cdr3_length: 17
v_call: TRBV7-7

cdr3_aa: CASSRDRARDTIYF
j_call: TRBJ1-3
cdr3_length: 14
v_call: TRBV5-1

cdr3_aa: CASKGGEWGQPQHF
j_call: TRBJ1-5
cdr3_length: 14
v_call: TRBV2

cdr3_aa: CASSIGGPAPKREAFF
j_call: TRBJ1-1
cdr3_length: 16
v_call: TRBV19